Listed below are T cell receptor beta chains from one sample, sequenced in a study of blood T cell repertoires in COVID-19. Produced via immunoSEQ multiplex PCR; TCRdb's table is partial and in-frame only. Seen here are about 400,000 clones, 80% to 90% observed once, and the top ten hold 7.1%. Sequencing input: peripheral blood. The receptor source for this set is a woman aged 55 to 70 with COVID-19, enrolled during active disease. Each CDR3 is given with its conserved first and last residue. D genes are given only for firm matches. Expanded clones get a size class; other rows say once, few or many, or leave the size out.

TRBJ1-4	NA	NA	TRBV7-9	CASSLVLQSTGNEKLFF	TGTGCCAGCAGCTTAGTGCTTCAGTCAACAGGAAATGAAAAACTGTTTTTT
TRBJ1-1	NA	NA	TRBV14	CASSQALGHLNMNTEAFF	TGTGCCAGCAGCCAAGCTCTTGGGCACCTAAATATGAACACTGAAGCTTTCTTT
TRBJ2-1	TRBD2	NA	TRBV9	CASSPGLSYNEQFF	TGTGCCAGCAGCCCGGGACTATCCTACAATGAGCAGTTCTTC
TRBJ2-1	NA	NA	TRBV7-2	CASSATSQVEQFF	TGTGCCAGCAGCGCAACTAGCCAGGTTGAGCAGTTCTTC
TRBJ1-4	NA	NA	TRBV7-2	CASSNRAAGEKLFF	TGTGCCAGCAGCAACCGGGCCGCGGGCGAAAAACTGTTTTTT
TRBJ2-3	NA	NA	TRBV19	CASSGGTSTSSTDTQYF	TGTGCCAGTAGTGGGGGTACTAGCACTTCTAGCACAGATACGCAGTATTTT
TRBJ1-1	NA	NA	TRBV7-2	CASSLDPGVTEAFF	TGTGCCAGCAGCTTAGATCCGGGTGTCACTGAAGCTTTCTTT
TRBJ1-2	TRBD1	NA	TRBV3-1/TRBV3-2	CASSQSPRGSRNYGYTF	TGTGCCAGCAGCCAAAGCCCCAGGGGGAGTCGCAACTATGGCTACACCTTC
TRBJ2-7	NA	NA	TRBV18	CASSPMDNYEQYF	TGTGCCAGCTCACCAATGGACAACTACGAGCAGTACTTC
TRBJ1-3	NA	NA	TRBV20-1	CSASQGSGNTIYF	TGCAGTGCTAGTCAGGGTTCCGGAAACACCATATATTTT
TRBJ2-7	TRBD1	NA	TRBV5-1	CASSLETGSYEQYF	TGCGCCAGCAGCTTGGAGACAGGGAGTTACGAGCAGTACTTC
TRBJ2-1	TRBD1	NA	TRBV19	CASTDRAYNEQFF	TGTGCCAGTACTGACAGGGCCTACAATGAGCAGTTCTTC
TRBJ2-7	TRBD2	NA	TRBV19	CASSRGSSGYEQYF	TGTGCCAGTAGTAGGGGCTCTAGCGGCTACGAGCAGTACTTC
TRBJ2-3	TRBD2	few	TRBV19	CASNGAGGADTQYF	TGTGCCAGTAATGGGGCGGGGGGAGCAGATACGCAGTATTTT
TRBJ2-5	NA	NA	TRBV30	CAWSRDTTETQYF	TGTGCCTGGAGTAGGGACACGACGGAGACCCAGTACTTC
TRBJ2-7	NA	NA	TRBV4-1	CASSHGVGEQYF	TGCGCCAGCAGCCACGGAGTGGGTGAGCAGTACTTC
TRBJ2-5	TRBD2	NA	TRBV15	CATSRGGTSGGKETQYF	TGTGCCACCAGCAGGGGAGGGACTAGCGGGGGCAAAGAGACTCAGTACTTC
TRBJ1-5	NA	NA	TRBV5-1	CASSLEGEINQPQHF	TGCGCCAGCAGCTTGGAGGGGGAGATCAATCAGCCCCAGCATTTT
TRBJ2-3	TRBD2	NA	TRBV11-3	CASSLDGGLATDTQYF	TGTGCCAGCAGCTTAGACGGGGGACTAGCGACAGATACGCAGTATTTT
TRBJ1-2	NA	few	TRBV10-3	CAISGDTLVNYGYTF	TGTGCCATCAGCGGGGACACGCTAGTTAACTATGGCTACACCTTC
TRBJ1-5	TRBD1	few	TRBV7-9	CASSATGGGNQPQHF	TGTGCCAGCAGCGCAACAGGGGGCGGCAATCAGCCCCAGCATTTT